These T cell receptor beta chains were read from a single sample in a study of T cell repertoires in ileal Crohn's disease. Libraries were prepared by immunoSEQ multiplex PCR; TCRdb keeps only in-frame clonotypes and omits some of them. The sample includes some 17,000 clones, about 86% of them seen just once. The sequenced material came from ileal tissue. The origin of the receptors is an adult with Crohn's disease. Each CDR3 is given with its conserved first and last residue. The D gene is left open where the match is weak. Size values are once, few and many counts, or a class for expanded clones, and some rows have none.

j_call	d_call	clone_size	v_call	cdr3_aa	cdr3_nt
TRBJ2-7	TRBD2	.	TRBV6-6	CASSSPGTTYEQYF	TGTGCCAGCAGTTCCCCCGGGACTACCTACGAGCAGTACTTC
TRBJ2-1	.	.	TRBV9	CASSPRQVQDNEQFF	TGTGCCAGCAGCCCACGACAGGTGCAGGACAATGAGCAGTTCTTC
TRBJ1-1	.	.	TRBV19	CASRSLRGQFMNTEAFF	TGTGCCAGTAGGTCCCTCAGGGGCCAATTCATGAACACTGAAGCTTTCTTT
TRBJ2-7	TRBD1	once	TRBV4-1	CASSLGTGGEQYF	TGCGCCAGCAGCCTCGGGACAGGGGGCGAGCAGTACTTC
TRBJ2-5	.	.	TRBV5-6	CASSRLETQYF	TGTGCCAGCAGCCGACTAGAGACCCAGTACTTC
TRBJ2-5	TRBD2	.	TRBV4-1	CASSPRREGQLKGATQYF	TGCGCCAGCAGCCCTCGGAGGGAGGGCCAGCTAAAAGGGGCGACCCAGTACTTC
TRBJ2-1	TRBD1	.	TRBV29-1	CSVIRQGLSGGNEQFF	TGCAGCGTTATACGACAGGGGTTGAGTGGAGGCAATGAGCAGTTCTTC
TRBJ2-3	.	once	TRBV7-9	CAAGSTDTQYF	TGTGCCGCGGGAAGCACAGATACGCAGTATTTT
TRBJ1-1	.	.	TRBV27	CASSLSVHSQAFF	TGTGCCAGCAGTTTATCAGTTCACAGTCAAGCTTTCTTT
TRBJ1-2	TRBD1	.	TRBV19	CATRQGAKLYGYTF	TGTGCCACCCGACAGGGGGCCAAACTCTATGGCTACACCTTC
TRBJ2-1	TRBD2	.	TRBV7-9	CASSTRPGLAGGEQFF	TGTGCCAGCAGCACGAGACCGGGACTAGCGGGAGGTGAGCAGTTCTTC
TRBJ2-1	TRBD2	.	TRBV29-1	CSVRTSGRNEQFF	TGCAGCGTTAGAACTAGCGGCCGCAATGAGCAGTTCTTC
TRBJ2-3	.	.	TRBV2	CASSDALLKNEVDTQYF	TGTGCCAGCAGTGATGCGCTCCTAAAAAATGAGGTGGATACGCAGTATTTT
TRBJ1-4	.	.	TRBV7-8	CASSPSRVVGEKLFF	TGTGCCAGCAGCCCTTCGAGGGTGGTAGGAGAAAAACTGTTTTTT
TRBJ1-5	TRBD1	.	TRBV2	CASRAGTGFGQPQHF	TGTGCCAGCAGGGCCGGGACAGGGTTCGGTCAGCCCCAGCATTTT
TRBJ2-2	TRBD1	once	TRBV5-4	CASSLAPGQGAGELFF	TGTGCCAGCAGCTTGGCTCCAGGGCAGGGGGCCGGGGAGCTGTTTTTT
TRBJ2-1	TRBD1	.	TRBV27	CASSGTGGVGQFF	TGTGCCAGCTCCGGAACAGGGGGCGTGGGGCAGTTCTTC
TRBJ1-3	TRBD1	.	TRBV4-1	CASSQDRDRGQSYGNTIYF	TGCGCCAGCAGCCAAGACCGGGACAGGGGGCAGAGTTATGGAAACACCATATATTTT
TRBJ1-3	.	.	TRBV7-9	CASSLSGAAGNTIYF	TGTGCCAGCAGCCTCTCAGGGGCCGCTGGAAACACCATATATTTT
TRBJ2-1	TRBD2	.	TRBV10-3	CATKIGRAENEQFF	TGTGCCACGAAGATCGGGAGGGCTGAAAATGAGCAGTTCTTC
TRBJ2-7	.	.	TRBV7-3	CASSLGTGLLYEQYF	TGTGCCAGCAGCTTAGGAACAGGTCTACTCTACGAGCAGTACTTC
TRBJ1-3	.	.	TRBV29-1	CSVQGLSSGNTIYF	TGCAGCGTTCAGGGGCTTTCCTCTGGAAACACCATATATTTT
TRBJ2-7	.	few	TRBV5-1	CASRADPYEQYF	TGCGCCAGCAGGGCAGATCCCTACGAGCAGTACTTC
TRBJ2-5	TRBD2	.	TRBV10-3	CAISPGTSGTIETQYF	TGTGCCATCAGCCCAGGGACTAGCGGGACTATAGAGACCCAGTACTTC
TRBJ2-2	TRBD2	.	TRBV10-3	CAIMPGLGHTGELFF	TGTGCCATCATGCCGGGACTAGGCCACACCGGGGAGCTGTTTTTT
TRBJ1-5	.	.	TRBV15	CATSTYEGQSNQPQHF	TGTGCCACCAGCACCTACGAAGGACAGAGTAATCAGCCCCAGCATTTT
TRBJ2-7	.	.	TRBV19	CASSRAGGGSYEQYF	TGTGCCAGTAGCAGGGCAGGGGGAGGATCCTACGAGCAGTACTTC
TRBJ2-1	TRBD2	once	TRBV28	CASRSGLAGYNEQFF	TGTGCCAGCAGGTCAGGATTAGCGGGGTACAATGAGCAGTTCTTC
TRBJ1-1	.	.	TRBV19	CASSIDPGHFTEAFF	TGTGCCAGTAGTATAGATCCCGGACATTTCACTGAAGCTTTCTTT
TRBJ2-7	TRBD1	.	TRBV28	CASSSPGQGSYEQYF	TGTGCCAGCAGTTCCCCGGGACAGGGTTCCTACGAGCAGTACTTC
TRBJ2-3	TRBD2	few	TRBV15	CATSRDLSGSGQDTQYF	TGTGCCACCAGCAGAGATCTTAGCGGGAGTGGGCAAGATACGCAGTATTTT
TRBJ1-1	TRBD1	.	TRBV18	CASSRLQGSDTEAFF	TGTGCCAGCTCAAGACTACAGGGGTCGGACACTGAAGCTTTCTTT
TRBJ1-2	.	.	TRBV7-3	CASSPGGRYGYTF	TGTGCCAGCAGCCCCGGAGGGAGATATGGCTACACCTTC
TRBJ2-2	.	.	TRBV9	CASSVVSGGELFF	TGTGCCAGCAGCGTAGTGAGCGGCGGGGAGCTGTTTTTT
TRBJ1-2	.	.	TRBV2	CASKKDSNYGYTF	TGTGCCAGCAAAAAGGACAGTAACTATGGCTACACCTTC
TRBJ1-5	.	few	TRBV6-1	CASKKRESNQPQHF	TGTGCCAGCAAGAAGCGAGAGAGCAATCAGCCCCAGCATTTT
TRBJ1-1	.	.	TRBV19	CASRYKPGGRDEAFF	TGTGCCAGTAGGTACAAACCCGGGGGTCGGGATGAAGCTTTCTTT
TRBJ2-7	.	.	TRBV4-2	CASSQDLQGSYEQYF	TGTGCCAGCAGCCAGGACCTACAGGGTTCCTACGAGCAGTACTTC
TRBJ2-7	TRBD2	.	TRBV28	CASSLWGGDYSYEQYF	TGTGCCAGCAGTTTGTGGGGAGGGGATTACTCCTACGAGCAGTACTTC
TRBJ1-5	.	.	TRBV27	CASSLGRGARQPQHF	TGTGCCAGCAGTTTAGGCCGCGGCGCACGTCAGCCCCAGCATTTT
TRBJ1-5	TRBD1	once	TRBV7-9	CASSRYKSDRDNQPQHF	TGTGCCAGCAGCCGATATAAATCCGACAGGGACAATCAGCCCCAGCATTTT
TRBJ1-2	.	.	TRBV28	CASRLSGQGPFYGYTF	TGTGCCAGCAGGTTAAGTGGGCAGGGGCCCTTCTATGGCTACACCTTC
TRBJ1-1	.	.	TRBV18	CASSLGVNTEAFF	TGTGCCAGCTCCCTCGGGGTGAACACTGAAGCTTTCTTT
TRBJ1-1	TRBD1	.	TRBV4-2	CASSQKDRGQNTEAFF	TGTGCCAGCAGCCAAAAGGACAGGGGGCAGAACACTGAAGCTTTCTTT
TRBJ2-5	.	.	TRBV7-9	CASSRGHSQETQYF	TGTGCCAGCAGCCGCGGACACAGCCAAGAGACCCAGTACTTC
TRBJ2-5	.	.	TRBV7-2	CASSSFFGASHETQYF	TGTGCCAGCAGCTCCTTTTTCGGAGCGTCGCACGAGACCCAGTACTTC
TRBJ2-3	TRBD1	.	TRBV28	CASSFGRGRGTDTQYF	TGTGCCAGCAGTTTTGGCAGGGGGCGCGGCACAGATACGCAGTATTTT
TRBJ1-5	TRBD1	.	TRBV2	CASRGTGLNQPQHF	TGTGCCAGCAGGGGGACAGGCCTAAATCAGCCCCAGCATTTT
TRBJ1-3	TRBD1	.	TRBV5-1	CASGSGTGSGNTIYF	TGCGCCAGCGGATCCGGGACAGGCTCTGGAAACACCATATATTTT
TRBJ1-5	.	.	TRBV2	CASMVDRSNQPQHF	TGTGCCAGCATGGTCGACAGGAGCAATCAGCCCCAGCATTTT
TRBJ2-1	TRBD2	.	TRBV11-1	CASSFLSGASGEQFF	TGTGCCAGCAGCTTCCTTAGCGGGGCCTCGGGGGAGCAGTTCTTC
TRBJ1-2	TRBD1	once	TRBV6-1	CASSRGQGTVYGYTF	TGTGCCAGCAGTCGGGGACAGGGGACGGTCTATGGCTACACCTTC
TRBJ2-7	.	.	TRBV11-2	CASSPRGHLFNYEQYF	TGTGCCAGCAGCCCGCGCGGGCACCTCTTCAACTACGAGCAGTACTTC
TRBJ1-1	.	once	TRBV19	CASSRGYGGAEAFF	TGTGCCAGTAGTAGGGGGTATGGGGGCGCTGAAGCTTTCTTT
TRBJ1-3	.	.	TRBV6-1	CASSEQGFRGNTIYF	TGTGCCAGCAGTGAACAGGGATTCCGTGGAAACACCATATATTTT
TRBJ2-7	TRBD2	once	TRBV9	CASSPGGLGLAPTYEQYF	TGTGCCAGCAGCCCCGGAGGGCTTGGACTAGCGCCCACCTACGAGCAGTACTTC
TRBJ2-7	.	.	TRBV6-6	CASSYLDREQYF	TGTGCCAGCAGTTACCTCGACAGGGAGCAGTACTTC
TRBJ1-1	.	.	TRBV27	CASSRWGAGTEAFF	TGTGCCAGCAGCCGATGGGGCGCCGGGACTGAAGCTTTCTTT
TRBJ2-3	.	.	TRBV15	CATSSGWRESSYTQYF	TGTGCCACCAGCAGCGGCTGGCGGGAATCCTCATATACGCAGTATTTT